This paragraph reports one T cell receptor beta chain. Germline V gene lookup returns CDR1 MDHEN and CDR2 SYDVKM. The CDR3 is made up of 13 amino acids. V lost 3 bases and J lost 5, with 7 bases in between. A single record per CDR3 protein comes from TCRdb applying MiXCR to the reads. Altogether a few hundred thousand distinct CDR3 sequences are present, about 23% being singletons, with the ten largest covering roughly 18%. This sample is part of a study of T cell repertoires in cytomegalovirus infection. Sequenced sample: CD8+ T cells from PBMCs. The sequence was obtained from a human donor in good health (CMV status not recorded). Some clones in this sample may be carry-over from other donors' samples. The chain has TRBV28 and TRBJ2-2; no definite D call. This CDR3 reads CASSLFGTGELFF. CDR3 DNA sequence: TGTGCCAGCAGTTTGTTCGGGACCGGGGAGCTGTTTTTT. Full variable domain (remainder filled in from reference TRBV28 and TRBJ2-2): DVKVTQSSRYLVKRTGEKVFLECVQDMDHENMFWYRQDPGLGLRLIYFSYDVKMKEKGDIPEGYSVSREKKERFSLILESASTNQTSMYLCASSLFGTGELFFGEGSRLTVL.